The clone carrying this T cell receptor (beta chain) was found a few times. Its antigen is unknown. This specimen belongs to a study of T-cell memory formation after mild COVID-19. Findings and caveats of the study: Detection of some responders pre-infection suggested pre-existing cross-reactive memory T cells participated. Clones shrinking between day 15 and 85 showed a balanced CD4/CD8 split, and those that grew later tilted toward CD4+. Contracting CD4+ clones sat mainly in CM and EM; CD8+ in EMRA.

Constant-segment primers were used for 5'RACE, and the resulting TCR alpha and TCR beta cDNA libraries carried sample barcodes and UMIs. One entry per CDR3 protein, called by TCRdb with MiXCR from the 5' RACE reads. The sample has a few hundred thousand distinct CDR3 sequences, around 15% seen once. Germline V gene lookup returns CDR1 SGHNT and CDR2 YYREEE (reference sequence). The V end lost 3 bases, the J end lost 0 bases, and 19 bases lay between the germline ends. This CDR3 region has 17 residues. This clonotype originated in a man between 18 and 29 years old who had mild COVID-19 (a few samples of this study predate the infection). Cell type and time point are not known. The chain recombines TRBV5-4 with TRBJ2-7, with D perhaps matching TRBD2 (6 bases). Sequenced: PBMCs or a T cell subset sorted from them (not recorded which). Here the CDR3 reads CASSSSGARGFSYEQYF. The CDR3 DNA follows: TGTGCCAGCAGCTCCTCGGGAGCGAGGGGATTCTCCTACGAGCAGTACTTC.